What follows are 22 T cell receptor beta chains derived from one specimen sequenced in a study of blood T cell repertoires in COVID-19. The assay was immunoSEQ multiplex PCR, and TCRdb's table has in-frame clones only and misses some. The sample includes around 30,000 clones, 80% to 95% of them seen just once. The sequenced material came from peripheral blood. These receptors came from a male donor with active COVID-19.

The chain joins TRBV7-9 to TRBJ2-7; 7 positions agree with TRBD1. The CDR3 has 12 residues. Per germline, CDR1 SEHNR and CDR2 FQNEAQ (reference sequence). Trimming took 1 base from V and 11 from J; bases not matched to a gene: 5. CDR3 coding DNA: TGTGCCAGCAGCTTAGTCCGGGACAGTAAGTACTTC. Amino acids: CASSLVRDSKYF.

CDR3 sequence reads: CASSSGRGLYSNQPQHF. CDR3 nucleotides: TGTGCCAGCAGTTCGGGCAGGGGCCTGTATAGCAATCAGCCCCAGCATTTT. The rearrangement joins TRBV6-2 or TRBV6-3 to TRBJ1-5; D might be TRBD1 (6 bases). In germline, CDR1 is MNHEY, CDR2 SVGEGT. V shed 4 bases and J shed 0 bases, with 16 bases lying between them. The CDR3 runs to 17 residues.

V and J are TRBV19 and TRBJ1-5; D gene uncertain. Trimming pared 7 bases from V and 4 bases from J, leaving 17 bases between. CDR1 and CDR2 (germline): LNHDA, SQIVND (reference sequence). This CDR3 contains 15 residues. In DNA form, the CDR3 reads TGTGCCAGTATCAGCGGTGGTCTGATAAATCAGCCCCAGCATTTT. Its protein product is CASISGGLINQPQHF. Full variable domain (missing parts from reference TRBV19 and TRBJ1-5): DGGITQSPKYLFRKEGQNVTLSCEQNLNHDAMYWYRQDPGQGLRLIYYSQIVNDFQKGDIAEGYSVSREKKESFPLTVTSAQKNPTAFYLCASISGGLINQPQHFGDGTRLSIL.

About this clone itself: Other DNA variants within this sample encode the same CDR3. The V gene is TRBV11-2, the J gene TRBJ1-3, with D uncertain. In germline, CDR1 is SGHAT, CDR2 FQNNGV. The CDR3 totals 14 residues. V was shortened by 0 bases and J by 3 bases, with 6 bases between the two germline ends. CDR3 bases: TGTGCCAGCAGCTTAGAGCGCTATGGAAACACCATATATTTT. This translates into CASSLERYGNTIYF.

V gene TRBV15 combines with J gene TRBJ1-2, with D perhaps matching TRBD1 (6 bases). The V end lost 2 bases, the J end lost 8 bases, and 15 bases lay between the germline ends. This CDR3 has 14 amino acids. Germline V lookup: CDR1 LNHNV, CDR2 YYDKDF (reference sequence). The CDR3 bases are TGTGCCACCAGCAGACCAGGGGAGAGAAGAGGCTACACCTTC. Encoded protein: CATSRPGERRGYTF.

This chain joins TRBV6-5 and TRBJ1-5; possible D gene TRBD1, 6 bases. V was shortened by 0 bases and J by 6 bases, with 15 bases between the two germline ends. Per the germline V gene, CDR1 is MNHEY and CDR2 is SVGAGI. This CDR3 is built from 16 residues. CDR3 protein: CASSYSSSGGGQPQHF. The CDR3 region has the DNA TGTGCCAGCAGTTACTCGTCTTCTGGGGGCGGTCAGCCCCAGCATTTT.

The V call is TRBV5-5, the J call TRBJ1-3; the D gene is possibly TRBD1 (6 bases). The germline V gene has CDR1 SGHKS and CDR2 YYEKEE (reference sequence). V was clipped by 4 bases and J by 0 bases, with 14 bases between them. The CDR3 consists of 16 residues. In nucleotides, the CDR3 is TGTGCCAGCAGCCCTGGACAGTGGAGCTCTGGAAACACCATATATTTT. Its translation is CASSPGQWSSGNTIYF.

The V call is TRBV7-6, the J call TRBJ1-6; maybe TRBD1 (5 bases). The ends were cut back, 3 bases at V and 4 bases at J, with 7 bases in the middle. Germline V gene lookup returns CDR1 SGHVS and CDR2 FNYEAQ. The CDR3 extends over 14 amino acids. CDR3 amino acids: CASSFAGYNSPLHF. The DNA of the CDR3 is TGTGCCAGCAGCTTTGCAGGGTATAATTCACCCCTCCACTTT.

The chain is built from TRBV10-2 and TRBJ1-5; D ambiguous. This CDR3 region has 13 residues. V was cut by 7 bases and J by 1 base, with 8 bases left in between. The germline CDR1 and CDR2 sequences are WSHSY and SAAADI. The CDR3 protein is CASTFQSNQPQHF. CDR3 sequence (DNA): TGCGCCAGCACCTTCCAGAGCAATCAGCCCCAGCATTTT.

The sample holds one count of this clone. The CDR3 loop is CASSESSLWAKNIQYF. CDR3 sequence (DNA): TGTGCCAGCAGTGAATCCAGTCTGTGGGCCAAAAACATTCAGTACTTC. V is TRBV6-1 and J is TRBJ2-4; no definite D call. V lost 2 bases, J lost 1 base, and 12 bases lay in between. The CDR3 has 16 residues. Germline CDR1 is MNHNS and CDR2 is SASEGT.

The rearrangement uses TRBV6-5 and TRBJ1-4; D may be TRBD1 (6 bases). CDR1 is MNHEY, CDR2 SVGAGI, per germline. The V end was cut by 5 bases, the J end by 5 bases, with 12 bases between. The CDR3 is 14 amino acids. As DNA, the CDR3 is TGTGCCAGCAGTAAACAGGGACTAAATGAAAAACTGTTTTTT. Translation: CASSKQGLNEKLFF.

The chain couples TRBV7-2 to TRBJ2-1; 8 nucleotides align to TRBD2. The CDR3 runs to 17 residues. CDR1 is SGHTA and CDR2 is FQGNSA in the germline V gene. After removal of 4 bases from V and 2 bases from J, the junction contained 10 bases not matched to a gene. Here the CDR3 reads CASSSRRGGGPYNEQFF. CDR3 DNA sequence: TGTGCCAGCAGCTCCCGAAGGGGCGGGGGGCCCTACAATGAGCAGTTCTTC.

The CDR3 DNA reads TGTGCCAGCAGCGGGACAGCCCCCGAAGACTATGGCTACACCTTC. Protein: CASSGTAPEDYGYTF. The rearrangement uses TRBV7-9 and TRBJ1-2, with 7 nucleotides matching TRBD1. CDR3 length: 15 residues. The germline CDR1 and CDR2 sequences are SEHNR and FQNEAQ (reference sequence). The trim removed 5 bases at V and 3 bases at J, leaving 9 bases unmatched.

This chain uses TRBV3-1 (or the pseudogene TRBV3-2) with TRBJ2-6; tentatively, D is TRBD1 (5 bases). The CDR3 spans 14 residues. Germline-derived CDR1 and CDR2 are LGHDT and YNNKEL (reference sequence). The V and J ends lost 4 bases and 2 bases respectively, with 6 bases between them. CDR3 sequence: CASSLTAGANVLTF. DNA for the CDR3: TGTGCCAGCAGCCTGACAGCTGGGGCCAACGTCCTGACTTTC.

The chain carries TRBV6-2 or TRBV6-3 and TRBJ1-2; D is undetermined. Germline values: CDR1 MNHEY, CDR2 SVGEGT. The CDR3 runs 16 residues. V lost 2 bases, J lost 0 bases, and 13 bases lay in between. The CDR3 bases are TGTGCCAGCAGTTACCCGGCAGCGTTAGCTAACTATGGCTACACCTTC. Protein product: CASSYPAALANYGYTF.

This clone was picked up one time. The V and J genes are TRBV11-2 and TRBJ2-5; possible D gene TRBD1, 6 bases. V lost 7 bases to trimming and J lost 5 bases, with 8 bases between them. The V gene's germline CDR1 is SGHAT and CDR2 FQNNGV. This CDR3 contains 11 residues. The DNA for the CDR3 is TGTGCCAGCATGGGGGCGGAGACCCAGTACTTC. Encoded protein: CASMGAETQYF.

This chain links TRBV5-1 with TRBJ1-1, with TRBD1 as a possible D gene (6 bases). This CDR3 region has 15 residues. Trimming left V 0 bases short and J 1 base short, with 10 bases between. Looked up from germline, CDR1 is SGHRS and CDR2 is YFSETQ. CDR3: CASSLGGQTNTEAFF. The CDR3 bases are TGCGCCAGCAGCTTGGGGGGACAAACGAACACTGAAGCTTTCTTT.

This clone is a singleton in its sample. The chain employs TRBV2 and TRBJ2-1, with D tentatively TRBD1 (7 bases). Germline V gene sequence: CDR1 SNHLY, CDR2 FYNNEI. Deletions cut 5 bases from V and 4 bases from J, with 18 bases between. The CDR3 runs 16 residues. CDR3 DNA: TGTGCCAGCAGTTTTGGCCAGGGGGGACGTTACAATGAGCAGTTCTTC. This translates into CASSFGQGGRYNEQFF.

This clone has just a few counts. The chain is built from TRBV4-1 and TRBJ1-5; TRBD1 matches 8 bases. V lost 1 base, J lost 5 bases, and 4 bases stayed unmatched. The CDR3 sequence is 15 residues long. The germline CDR1 and CDR2 sequences are MGHRA and YSYEKL. CDR3 DNA sequence: TGCGCCAGCAGCCAAGGGGACAGGCGATATCAGCCCCAGCATTTT. Protein: CASSQGDRRYQPQHF.

The CDR3 spells CASSLTDSPYGYTF. The CDR3 region has the DNA TGTGCCAGCAGCTTAACGGACAGTCCCTATGGCTACACCTTC. The chain recombines TRBV7-8 with TRBJ1-2; a weak D match, TRBD1 (6 bases). The CDR3 sequence is 14 residues long. The germline CDR1 and CDR2 sequences are SGHVS and FQNEAQ. V lost 2 bases to trimming and J lost 4 bases, with 11 bases between them.

This chain links TRBV9 with TRBJ2-4; 9 bases agree with TRBD2. The CDR3 is 13 residues long. CDR1 and CDR2 (germline): SGDLS, YYNGEE. Trimming removed 4 bases from V and 11 bases from J; junction bases left unmatched: 7. CDR3 in DNA: TGTGCCAGCAGCCCCCAAACTAGCGGGCTTCAGTACTTC. It encodes CASSPQTSGLQYF.

This clone is a singleton in its sample. This rearrangement joins TRBV7-2 to TRBJ2-1; 7 nucleotides agree with TRBD1. After removal of 4 bases from V and 3 bases from J, the junction contained 12 bases not matched to a gene. Germline lookup yields CDR1 SGHTA and CDR2 FQGNSA. The CDR3 loop spans 17 amino acids. CDR3 sequence: CASSSRTPGQNYNEQFF. The CDR3 bases are TGTGCCAGCAGCTCACGAACCCCGGGACAGAACTACAATGAGCAGTTCTTC. The full variable domain, in which reference TRBV7-2 and TRBJ2-1 provide the parts outside the CDR3, is GAGVSQSPSNKVTEKGKDVELRCDPISGHTALYWYRQSLGQGLEFLIYFQGNSAPDKSGLPSDRFSAERTGGSVSTLTIQRTQQEDSAVYLCASSSRTPGQNYNEQFFGPGTRLTVL.